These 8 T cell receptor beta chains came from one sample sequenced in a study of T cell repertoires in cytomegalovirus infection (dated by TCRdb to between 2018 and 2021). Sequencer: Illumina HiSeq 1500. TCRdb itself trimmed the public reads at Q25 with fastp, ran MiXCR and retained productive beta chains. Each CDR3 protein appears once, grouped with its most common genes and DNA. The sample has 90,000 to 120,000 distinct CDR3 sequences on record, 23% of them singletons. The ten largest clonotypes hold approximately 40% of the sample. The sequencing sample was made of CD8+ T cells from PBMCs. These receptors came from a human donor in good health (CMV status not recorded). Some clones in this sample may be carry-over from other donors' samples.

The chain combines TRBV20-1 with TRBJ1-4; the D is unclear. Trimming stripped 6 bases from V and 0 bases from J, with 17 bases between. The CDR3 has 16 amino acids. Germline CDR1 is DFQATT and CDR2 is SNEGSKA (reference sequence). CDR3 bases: TGCAGTGCCGCAAGCGAAGCCCAAGCAACTAATGAAAAACTGTTTTTT. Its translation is CSAASEAQATNEKLFF.

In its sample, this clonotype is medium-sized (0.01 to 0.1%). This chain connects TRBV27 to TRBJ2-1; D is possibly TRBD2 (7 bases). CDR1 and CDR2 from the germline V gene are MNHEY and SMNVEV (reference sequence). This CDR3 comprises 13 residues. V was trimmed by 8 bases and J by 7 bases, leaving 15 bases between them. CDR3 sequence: CASGGGPGNEQFF. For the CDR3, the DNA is TGTGCCAGCGGGGGGGGCCCAGGGAATGAGCAGTTCTTC.

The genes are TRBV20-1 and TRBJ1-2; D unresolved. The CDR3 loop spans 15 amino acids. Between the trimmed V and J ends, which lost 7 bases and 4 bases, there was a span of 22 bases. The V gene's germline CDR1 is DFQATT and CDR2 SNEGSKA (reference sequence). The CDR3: CSGGLPPGESYGYTF. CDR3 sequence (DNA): TGCAGTGGAGGACTTCCCCCCGGGGAGAGCTATGGCTACACCTTC.

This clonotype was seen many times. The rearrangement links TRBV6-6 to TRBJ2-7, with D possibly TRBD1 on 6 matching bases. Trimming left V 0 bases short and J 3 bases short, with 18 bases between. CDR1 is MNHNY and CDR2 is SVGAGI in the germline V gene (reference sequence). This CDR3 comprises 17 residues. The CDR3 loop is CASSYSFVGQRDYEQYF. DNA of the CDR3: TGTGCCAGCAGTTACTCGTTCGTTGGACAGCGAGACTACGAGCAGTACTTC.

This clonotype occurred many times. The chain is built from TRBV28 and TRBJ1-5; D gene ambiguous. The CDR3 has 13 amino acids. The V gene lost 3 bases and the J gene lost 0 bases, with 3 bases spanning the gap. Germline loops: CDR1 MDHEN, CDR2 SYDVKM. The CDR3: CASSFNSNQPQHF. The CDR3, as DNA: TGTGCCAGCAGTTTCAATAGCAATCAGCCCCAGCATTTT.

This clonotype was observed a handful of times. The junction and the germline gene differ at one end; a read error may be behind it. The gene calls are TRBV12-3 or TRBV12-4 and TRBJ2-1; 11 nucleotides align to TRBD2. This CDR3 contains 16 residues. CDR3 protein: CASILQAPTSGGDGVF. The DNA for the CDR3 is TGTGCCAGCATCCTGCAGGCCCCCACTAGCGGGGGAGATGGGGTCTTC.

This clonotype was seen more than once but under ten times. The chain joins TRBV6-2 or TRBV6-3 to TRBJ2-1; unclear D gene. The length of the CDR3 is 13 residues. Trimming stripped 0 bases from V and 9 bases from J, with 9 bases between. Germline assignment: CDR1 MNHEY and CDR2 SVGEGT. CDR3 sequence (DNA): TGTGCCAGCAGTTACTCGATTGTAATTGAGCAGTTCTTC. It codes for CASSYSIVIEQFF.

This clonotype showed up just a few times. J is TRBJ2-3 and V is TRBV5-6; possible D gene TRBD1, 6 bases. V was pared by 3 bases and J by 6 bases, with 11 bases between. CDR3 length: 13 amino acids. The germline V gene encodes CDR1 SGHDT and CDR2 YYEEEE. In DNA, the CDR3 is TGTGCCAGCAGCTCTACGAGGGGGGATACGCAGTATTTT. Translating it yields CASSSTRGDTQYF.